This TCR beta chain was identified during a study of T-cell reconstitution after alpha-beta-depleted transplantation in children. The study, taken as a whole, reports: Surviving recipient T cells and thymic progenitors accounted for the high day-60 TCRbeta diversity observed in some patients.

This clonotype was observed many times. Antigen unknown. A TCRbeta library incorporating unique molecular identifiers was prepared. TCRdb recomputed calls from the PCR reads with MiXCR, one row per CDR3 protein. The sample has 700,000 to 850,000 distinct CDR3 sequences, approximately 15% seen once. The TCR was taken from a male patient aged 5 to 17 who had a stem cell transplant for acute lymphoblastic leukemia, so the T cells may come from the graft donor. The sample was PBMCs, mostly from graft donor cells, taken 360 days after TCRalphabeta/CD19-depleted stem cell transplant.

The CDR3 protein is CASSSRLRADEQFF. The DNA of the CDR3 is TGTGCCAGCAGTTCTCGACTAAGGGCCGATGAGCAGTTCTTC. The chain uses TRBV27 and TRBJ2-1; possibly TRBD2 for D (5 bases). Trimming pared 4 bases from V and 8 bases from J, leaving 15 bases between. Looked up from germline, CDR1 is MNHEY and CDR2 is SMNVEV (reference sequence). This CDR3 comprises 14 residues.